This TCR beta chain stems from a study of T cells after yellow fever vaccination (dated by TCRdb to about 2019). Study-wide context: Libraries from fractions with low cell numbers were prepared with the SMART-Seq v4 Ultra Low Input RNA kit. Two healthy male donors, one aged 18 to 29 and one aged 30 to 40 years, were included in the cohort. Blood was drawn at multiple timepoints before and after primary and secondary immunization, with bulk PBMC replicates and cell subsets isolated. To follow T-cell clones before and after both primary and booster YFV17D yellow fever vaccination, bulk TCR alpha and beta repertoires underwent longitudinal sequencing. The full study reports these points: Only two donors were included in the study, so the extent to which the findings can be generalized is limited. After the booster, most clones that had expanded after primary vaccination were detected again (around 96% of CD4 and around nine tenths of CD8), suggesting broad maintenance of memory. FACS-sorted repertoires could contain abundant contaminating clonotypes from the bulk population, so computational filtering was required. Compared with the primary T-cell response, the secondary T-cell response was weaker but faster, peaking on day 5 rather than day 15. A small fraction of clonotypes appeared in both the CD4 and CD8 compartments, likely as a result of convergent recombination.

Deletion took 0 bases off V and 6 bases off J, with a span of 14 bases between the germline ends. The germline V gene supplies CDR1 MNHEY and CDR2 SVGAGI. The cysteine opens and the phenylalanine closes a CDR3 of 15 amino acids. The CDR3 DNA has 45 bases and is translated from base 1. This clonotype was detected a few times. The clone's antigen remains unknown. The sample holds no much larger clone one base away, and base qualities are not on file. The treatment or condition label of this sample denotes: live attenuated yellow fever vaccine strain. At each blood-draw timepoint, two biological replicates of bulk PBMCs were obtained. PBMCs were isolated from peripheral blood using a standard Ficoll-Paque protocol. TriZol was used to extract RNA from bulk PBMCs, CD4 and CD8 fractions, and dextramer-positive and dextramer-negative fractions. TCR cDNA was made using 5'RACE template switching, a step that added a universal primer site and unique molecular identifiers. Priming for cDNA synthesis came from both the TCR alpha and TCR beta constant segments. Two PCR steps were used to amplify libraries, with sample barcodes and sequencing adapters being added in the second step. Sequencing of libraries was performed on Illumina HiSeq 2500 (2x100 bp) or NovaSeq (2x150 bp). The published analysis was carried out like this. MIGEC was used to demultiplex reads and collapse the reads into UMI consensus sequences, and MiXCR was used for V(D)J alignment. Vaccine-responding clonotypes were defined with edgeR using replicate PBMC samples, requiring FDR below 0.01 and a log2 fold change above 5 up to day 15. CD4 or CD8 identity was assigned to each bulk clonotype according to whether the clonotype was present at higher abundance in the sequenced CD4 repertoire or the sequenced CD8 repertoire. The public reads were run again by TCRdb, first through fastp at Q25 and then through MiXCR, and only productive beta chains were kept. Entries that share a CDR3 protein sequence are merged under the most common genes and DNA. The V and J calls shown here were made by TCRdb, not taken from the authors' results. For this sample there are under 600,000 distinct CDR3 sequences; roughly 13% appear just once. Roughly an eighth of the sample belongs to the ten largest clones.

The receptor was isolated from a man aged 25-45 years who received the YFV17D yellow fever vaccine. Sample: PBMCs, taken on the day of the yellow fever booster vaccination. The chain couples TRBV6-5 to TRBJ1-1, and perhaps TRBD1 as D gene, on 5 matching bases. CDR3 region: CASSYSSGMVAEAFF. The DNA reads TGTGCCAGCAGTTACTCGTCAGGGATGGTAGCTGAAGCTTTCTTT.